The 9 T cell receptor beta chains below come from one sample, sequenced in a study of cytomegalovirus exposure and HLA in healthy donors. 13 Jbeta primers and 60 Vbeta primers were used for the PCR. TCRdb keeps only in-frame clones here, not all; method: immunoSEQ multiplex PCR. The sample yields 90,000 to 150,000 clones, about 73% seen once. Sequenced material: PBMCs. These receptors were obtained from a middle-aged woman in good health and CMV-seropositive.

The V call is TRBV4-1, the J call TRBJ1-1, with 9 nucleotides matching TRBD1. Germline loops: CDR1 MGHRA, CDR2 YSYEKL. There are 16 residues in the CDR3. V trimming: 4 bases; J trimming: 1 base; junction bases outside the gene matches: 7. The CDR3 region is CASSLQPGQGNTEAFF. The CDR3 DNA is TGCGCCAGCAGCCTGCAACCGGGACAGGGGAACACTGAAGCTTTCTTT.

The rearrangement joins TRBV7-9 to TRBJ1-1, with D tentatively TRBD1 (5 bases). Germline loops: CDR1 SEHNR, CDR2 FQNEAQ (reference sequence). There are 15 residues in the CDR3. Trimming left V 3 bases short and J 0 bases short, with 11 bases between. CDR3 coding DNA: TGTGCCAGCAGCTTTTCGGGGGACGTGAACACTGAAGCTTTCTTT. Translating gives CASSFSGDVNTEAFF. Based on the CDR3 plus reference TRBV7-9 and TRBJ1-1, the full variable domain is DTGVSQNPRHKITKRGQNVTFRCDPISEHNRLYWYRQTLGQGPEFLTYFQNEAQLEKSRLLSDRFSAERPKGSFSTLEIQRTEQGDSAMYLCASSFSGDVNTEAFFGQGTRLTVV.

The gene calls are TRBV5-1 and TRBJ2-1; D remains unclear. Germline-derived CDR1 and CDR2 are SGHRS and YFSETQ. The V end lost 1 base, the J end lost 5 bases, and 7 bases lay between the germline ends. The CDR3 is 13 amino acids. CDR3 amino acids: CASSLPTNNEQFF. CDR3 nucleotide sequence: TGCGCCAGCAGCTTGCCAACTAACAATGAGCAGTTCTTC.

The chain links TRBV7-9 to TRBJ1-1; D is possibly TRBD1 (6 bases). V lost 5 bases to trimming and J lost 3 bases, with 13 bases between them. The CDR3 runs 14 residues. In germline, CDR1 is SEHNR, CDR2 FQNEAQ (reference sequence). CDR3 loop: CASSGRGGHTEAFF. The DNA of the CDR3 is TGTGCCAGCAGCGGGAGGGGGGGTCACACTGAAGCTTTCTTT.

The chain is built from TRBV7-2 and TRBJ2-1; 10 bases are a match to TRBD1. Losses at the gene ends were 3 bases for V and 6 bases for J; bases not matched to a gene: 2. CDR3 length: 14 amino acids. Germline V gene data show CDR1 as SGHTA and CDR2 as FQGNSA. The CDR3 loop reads CASSLGTGVNEQFF. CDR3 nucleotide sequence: TGTGCCAGCAGCTTGGGGACAGGGGTCAATGAGCAGTTCTTC.

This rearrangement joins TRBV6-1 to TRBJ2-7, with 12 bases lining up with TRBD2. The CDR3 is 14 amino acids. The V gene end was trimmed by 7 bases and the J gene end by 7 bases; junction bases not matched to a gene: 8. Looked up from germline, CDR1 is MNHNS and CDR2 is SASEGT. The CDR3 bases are TGTGCCAGCATCAAGGAACTAGCGGGGGGAGAGCAGTACTTC. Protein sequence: CASIKELAGGEQYF.

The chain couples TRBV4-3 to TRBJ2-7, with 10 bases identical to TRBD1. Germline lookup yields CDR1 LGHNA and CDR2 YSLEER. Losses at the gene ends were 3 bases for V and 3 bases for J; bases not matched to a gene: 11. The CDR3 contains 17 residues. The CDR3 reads CASSQAVTGQGYYEQYF. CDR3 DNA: TGCGCCAGCAGCCAGGCCGTAACGGGACAGGGGTACTACGAGCAGTACTTC.

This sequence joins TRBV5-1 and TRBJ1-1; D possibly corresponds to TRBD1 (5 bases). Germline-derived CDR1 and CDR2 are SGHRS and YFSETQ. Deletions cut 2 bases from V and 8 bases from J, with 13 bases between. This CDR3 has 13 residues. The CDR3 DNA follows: TGCGCCAGCAGCTTACAAGGGGAGGGCGAAGCTTTCTTT. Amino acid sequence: CASSLQGEGEAFF.

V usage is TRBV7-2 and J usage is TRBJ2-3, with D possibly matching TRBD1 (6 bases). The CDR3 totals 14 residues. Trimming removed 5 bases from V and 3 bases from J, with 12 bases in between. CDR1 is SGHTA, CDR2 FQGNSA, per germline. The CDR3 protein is CASSNRVGTDTQYF. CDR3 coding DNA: TGTGCCAGCAGCAACAGGGTAGGAACAGATACGCAGTATTTT.